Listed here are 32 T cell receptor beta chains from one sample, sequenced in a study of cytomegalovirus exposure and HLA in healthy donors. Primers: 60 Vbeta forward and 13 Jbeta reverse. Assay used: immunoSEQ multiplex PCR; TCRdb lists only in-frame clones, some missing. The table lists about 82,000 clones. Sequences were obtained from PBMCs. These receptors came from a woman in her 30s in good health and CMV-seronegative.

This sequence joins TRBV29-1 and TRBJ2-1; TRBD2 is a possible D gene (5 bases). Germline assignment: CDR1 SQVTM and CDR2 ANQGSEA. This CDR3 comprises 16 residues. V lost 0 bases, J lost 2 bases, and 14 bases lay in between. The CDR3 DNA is TGCAGCGTTGAAGATCCTACTAGTGGAACCTACAATGAGCAGTTCTTC. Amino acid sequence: CSVEDPTSGTYNEQFF.

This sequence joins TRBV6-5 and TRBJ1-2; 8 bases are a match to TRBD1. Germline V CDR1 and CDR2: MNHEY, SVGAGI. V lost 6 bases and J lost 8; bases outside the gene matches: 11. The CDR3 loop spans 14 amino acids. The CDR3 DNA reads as TGTGCCAGCAGAAAGTCTACAGGGGGTTACGGCTACACCTTC. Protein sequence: CASRKSTGGYGYTF.

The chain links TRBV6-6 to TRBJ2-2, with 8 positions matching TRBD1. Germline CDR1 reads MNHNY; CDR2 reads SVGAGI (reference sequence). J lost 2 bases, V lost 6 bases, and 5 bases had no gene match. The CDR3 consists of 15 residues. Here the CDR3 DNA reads TGTGCCAGCAGCTTGACAGGGGTCAACACCGGGGAGCTGTTTTTT. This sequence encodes CASSLTGVNTGELFF.

As DNA, the CDR3 is TGTGCCAGCGGTGGACAGAGGGGCGGCTACACCTTC. Amino acid sequence: CASGGQRGGYTF. The rearrangement joins TRBV6-5 to TRBJ1-2; a possible D gene is TRBD1 (6 bases). Germline V gene lookup returns CDR1 MNHEY and CDR2 SVGAGI. Trimming removed 8 bases from V and 8 bases from J, with 15 bases in between. The CDR3 length is 12 residues.

In DNA form, the CDR3 reads TGTGCCTGGAGTATCGGGAACAATCAGCCCCAGCATTTT. Amino acids: CAWSIGNNQPQHF. The chain uses TRBV30 and TRBJ1-5, with D hard to call. Trimming took off 2 bases at V and 3 bases at J, with 8 bases between the two ends. This CDR3 contains 13 residues. Germline-derived CDR1 and CDR2 are GTSNPN and SVGIG (reference sequence).

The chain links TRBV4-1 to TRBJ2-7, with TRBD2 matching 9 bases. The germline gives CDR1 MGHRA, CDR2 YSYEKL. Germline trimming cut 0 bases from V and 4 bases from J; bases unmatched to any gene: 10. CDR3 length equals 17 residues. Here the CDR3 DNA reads TGCGCCAGCAGCCAAGATCTAGGGGTAGCGGGAGAGTACGAGCAGTACTTC. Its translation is CASSQDLGVAGEYEQYF.

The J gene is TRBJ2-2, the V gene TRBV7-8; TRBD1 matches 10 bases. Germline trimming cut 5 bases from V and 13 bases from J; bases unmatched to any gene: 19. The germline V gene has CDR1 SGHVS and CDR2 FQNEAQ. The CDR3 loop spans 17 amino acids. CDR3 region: CASSPEAGQGIVFRLFF. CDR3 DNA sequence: TGTGCCAGCAGCCCAGAAGCGGGACAGGGGATAGTATTTCGGCTGTTTTTT. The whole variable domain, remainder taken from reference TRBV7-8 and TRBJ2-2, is GAGVSQSPRYKVAKRGQDVALRCDPISGHVSLFWYQQALGQGPEFLTYFQNEAQLDKSGLPSDRFFAERPEGSVSTLKIQRTQQEDSAVYLCASSPEAGQGIVFRLFFGEGSRLTVL.

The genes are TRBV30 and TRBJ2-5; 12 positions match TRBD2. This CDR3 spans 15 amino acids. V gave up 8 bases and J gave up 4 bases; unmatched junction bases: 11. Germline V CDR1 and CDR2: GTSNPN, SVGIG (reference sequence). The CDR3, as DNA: TGTGCCGGGTCTCTAGCGGGAGGGCCGAGAGAGACCCAGTACTTC. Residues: CAGSLAGGPRETQYF.

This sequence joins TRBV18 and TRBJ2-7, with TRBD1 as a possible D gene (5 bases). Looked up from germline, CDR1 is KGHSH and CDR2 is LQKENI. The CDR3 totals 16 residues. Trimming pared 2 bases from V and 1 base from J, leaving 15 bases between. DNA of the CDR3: TGTGCCAGCTCACCAAGGGGTGGCTTCGAGTCCTACGAGCAGTACTTC. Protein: CASSPRGGFESYEQYF.

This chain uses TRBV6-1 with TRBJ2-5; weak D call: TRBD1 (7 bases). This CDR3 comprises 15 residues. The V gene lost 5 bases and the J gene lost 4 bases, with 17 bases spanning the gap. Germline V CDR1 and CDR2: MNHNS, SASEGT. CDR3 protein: CASSSDREAPETQYF. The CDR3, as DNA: TGTGCCAGCAGTTCAGACAGGGAGGCACCAGAGACCCAGTACTTC.

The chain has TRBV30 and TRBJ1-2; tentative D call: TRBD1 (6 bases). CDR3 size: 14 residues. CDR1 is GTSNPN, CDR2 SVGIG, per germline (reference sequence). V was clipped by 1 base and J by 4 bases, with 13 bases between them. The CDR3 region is CAWSGTGSAYGYTF. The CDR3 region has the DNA TGTGCCTGGAGTGGTACAGGGTCTGCCTATGGCTACACCTTC.

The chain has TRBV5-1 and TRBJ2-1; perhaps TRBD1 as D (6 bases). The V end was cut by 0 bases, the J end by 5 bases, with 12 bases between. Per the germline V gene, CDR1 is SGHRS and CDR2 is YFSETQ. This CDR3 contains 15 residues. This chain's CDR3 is CASSLEWTANNEQFF. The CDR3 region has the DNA TGCGCCAGCAGCTTGGAGTGGACAGCCAACAATGAGCAGTTCTTC.

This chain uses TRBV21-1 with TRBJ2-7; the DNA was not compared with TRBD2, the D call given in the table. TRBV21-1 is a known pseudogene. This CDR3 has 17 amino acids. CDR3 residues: CASSKERADPSSYEQYF. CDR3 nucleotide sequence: TGTGCCAGCAGCAAAGAGAGGGCGGATCCTAGCTCCTACGAGCAGTACTTC.

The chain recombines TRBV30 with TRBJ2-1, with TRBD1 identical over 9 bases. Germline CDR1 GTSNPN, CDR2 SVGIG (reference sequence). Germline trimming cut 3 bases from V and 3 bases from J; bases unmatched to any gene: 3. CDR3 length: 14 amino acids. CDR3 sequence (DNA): TGTGCCTGGAGGCGGACAGGGGTCTACAATGAGCAGTTCTTC. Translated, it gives CAWRRTGVYNEQFF.

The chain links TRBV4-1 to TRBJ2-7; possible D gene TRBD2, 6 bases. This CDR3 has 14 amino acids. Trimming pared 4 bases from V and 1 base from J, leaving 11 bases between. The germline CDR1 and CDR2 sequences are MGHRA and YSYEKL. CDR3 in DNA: TGCGCCAGCAGCCGATTAGCGGATTCCTACGAGCAGTACTTC. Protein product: CASSRLADSYEQYF.

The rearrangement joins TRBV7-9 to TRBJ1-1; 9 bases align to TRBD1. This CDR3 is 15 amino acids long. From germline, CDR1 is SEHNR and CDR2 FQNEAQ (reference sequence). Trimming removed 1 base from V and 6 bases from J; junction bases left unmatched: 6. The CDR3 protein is CASSLGDRDRAEAFF. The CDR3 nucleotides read TGTGCCAGCAGCTTAGGGGACCGGGACAGGGCTGAAGCTTTCTTT.

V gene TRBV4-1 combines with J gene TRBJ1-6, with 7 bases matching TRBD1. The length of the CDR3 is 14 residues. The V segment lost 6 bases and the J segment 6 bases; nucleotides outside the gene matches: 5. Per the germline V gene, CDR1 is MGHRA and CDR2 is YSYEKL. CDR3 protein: CASRDGQVNSPLHF. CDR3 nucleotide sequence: TGCGCCAGCAGGGACGGACAGGTTAATTCACCCCTCCACTTT.

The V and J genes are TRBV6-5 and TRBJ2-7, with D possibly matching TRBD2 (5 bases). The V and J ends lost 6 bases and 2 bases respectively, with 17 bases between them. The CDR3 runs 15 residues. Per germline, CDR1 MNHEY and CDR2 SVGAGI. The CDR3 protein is CASSSRGRPAYEQYF. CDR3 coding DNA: TGTGCCAGCAGCTCCCGAGGGCGCCCCGCCTACGAGCAGTACTTC.

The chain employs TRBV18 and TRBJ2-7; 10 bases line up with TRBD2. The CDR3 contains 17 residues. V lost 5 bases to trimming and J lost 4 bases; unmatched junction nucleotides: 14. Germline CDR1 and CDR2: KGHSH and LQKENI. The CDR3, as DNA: TGTGCCAGCTCAAGGCTAGCGGGGGCAAGAGAAAAGTACGAGCAGTACTTC. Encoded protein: CASSRLAGAREKYEQYF. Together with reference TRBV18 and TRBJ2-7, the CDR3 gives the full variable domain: NAGVMQNPRHLVRRRGQEARLRCSPMKGHSHVYWYRQLPEEGLKFMVYLQKENIIDESGMPKERFSAEFPKEGPSILRIQQVVRGDSAAYFCASSRLAGAREKYEQYFGPGTRLTVT.

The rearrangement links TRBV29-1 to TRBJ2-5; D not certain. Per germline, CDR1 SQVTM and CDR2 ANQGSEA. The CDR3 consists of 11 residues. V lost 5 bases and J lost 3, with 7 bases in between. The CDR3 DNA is TGCAGCGTTCCTTCTGAAGAGACCCAGTACTTC. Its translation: CSVPSEETQYF.

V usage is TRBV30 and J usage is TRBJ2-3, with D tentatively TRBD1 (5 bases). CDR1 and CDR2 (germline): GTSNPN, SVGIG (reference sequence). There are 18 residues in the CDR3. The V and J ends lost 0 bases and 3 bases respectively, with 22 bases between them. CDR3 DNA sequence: TGTGCCTGGAGTGTACAAAGGAGTCGATGGGCAGGGACAGATACGCAGTATTTT. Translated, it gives CAWSVQRSRWAGTDTQYF.

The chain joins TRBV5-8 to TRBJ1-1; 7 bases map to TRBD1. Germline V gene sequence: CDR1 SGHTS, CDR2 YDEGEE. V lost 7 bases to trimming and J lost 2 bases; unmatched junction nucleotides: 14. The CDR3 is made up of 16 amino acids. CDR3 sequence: CASSLRRGGGNTEAFF. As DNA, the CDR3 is TGTGCCAGCTCCCTCCGCCGAGGGGGCGGTAACACTGAAGCTTTCTTT.

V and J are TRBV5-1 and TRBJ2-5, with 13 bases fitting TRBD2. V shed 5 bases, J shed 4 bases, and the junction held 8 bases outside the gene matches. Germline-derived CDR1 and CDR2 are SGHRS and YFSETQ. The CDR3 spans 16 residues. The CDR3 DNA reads TGCGCCAGCAGTCCCGGACTAGCGGGGGTTGGAGAGACCCAGTACTTC. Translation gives CASSPGLAGVGETQYF.

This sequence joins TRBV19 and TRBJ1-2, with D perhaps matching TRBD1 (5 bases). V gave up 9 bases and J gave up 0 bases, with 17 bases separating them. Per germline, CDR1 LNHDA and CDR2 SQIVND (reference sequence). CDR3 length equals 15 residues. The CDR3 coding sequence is TGTGCCAGCAAGGGCCGGGGACTCACTAACTATGGCTACACCTTC. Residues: CASKGRGLTNYGYTF.

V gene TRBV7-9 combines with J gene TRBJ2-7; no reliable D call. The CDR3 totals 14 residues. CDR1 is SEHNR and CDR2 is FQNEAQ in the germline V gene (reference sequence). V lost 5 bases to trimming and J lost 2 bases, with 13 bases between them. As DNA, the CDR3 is TGTGCCAGCAGCCGAGGATCTGACGCCTACGAGCAGTACTTC. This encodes CASSRGSDAYEQYF. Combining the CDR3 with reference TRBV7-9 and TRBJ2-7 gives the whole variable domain DTGVSQNPRHKITKRGQNVTFRCDPISEHNRLYWYRQTLGQGPEFLTYFQNEAQLEKSRLLSDRFSAERPKGSFSTLEIQRTEQGDSAMYLCASSRGSDAYEQYFGPGTRLTVT.

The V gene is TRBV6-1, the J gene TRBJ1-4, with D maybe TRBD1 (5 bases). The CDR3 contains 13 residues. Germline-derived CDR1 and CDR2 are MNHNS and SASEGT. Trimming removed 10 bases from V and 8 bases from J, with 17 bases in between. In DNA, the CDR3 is TGTGCCACCAAGGACACAGTGTCGGAAAAACTGTTTTTT. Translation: CATKDTVSEKLFF.

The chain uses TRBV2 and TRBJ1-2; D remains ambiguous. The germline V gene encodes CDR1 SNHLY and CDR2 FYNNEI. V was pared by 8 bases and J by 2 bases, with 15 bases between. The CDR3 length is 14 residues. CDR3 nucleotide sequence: TGTGCCAGCGGAGAGTCCAAGGCAAACTATGGCTACACCTTC. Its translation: CASGESKANYGYTF. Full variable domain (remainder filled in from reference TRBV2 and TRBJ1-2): EPEVTQTPSHQVTQMGQEVILRCVPISNHLYFYWYRQILGQKVEFLVSFYNNEISEKSEIFDDQFSVERPDGSNFTLKIRSTKLEDSAMYFCASGESKANYGYTFGSGTRLTVV.

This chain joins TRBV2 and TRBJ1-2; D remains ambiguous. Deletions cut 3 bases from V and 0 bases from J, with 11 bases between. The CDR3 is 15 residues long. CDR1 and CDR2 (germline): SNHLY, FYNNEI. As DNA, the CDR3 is TGTGCCAGCAGTGACGGGGTCGGGACTAACTATGGCTACACCTTC. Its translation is CASSDGVGTNYGYTF.

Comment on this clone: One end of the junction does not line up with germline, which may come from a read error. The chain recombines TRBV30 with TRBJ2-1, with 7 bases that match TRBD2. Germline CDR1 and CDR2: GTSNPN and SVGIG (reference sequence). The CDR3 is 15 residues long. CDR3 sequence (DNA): TGTGCCTGGAGTGTACCTAGCGGCTCCGACAATGAGCAGTTCTTC. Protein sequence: CAWSVPSGSDNEQFF.

CDR3 region: CSARTGLDRETQYF. The CDR3 DNA sequence: TGCAGCGCCCGGACAGGCCTGGATCGAGAGACCCAGTACTTC. The chain employs TRBV29-1 and TRBJ2-5, with 7 positions matching TRBD1. This CDR3 is 14 amino acids long. The junction had 12 bases not matched to a gene; V was cut back by 7 bases and J by 4 bases. Germline V gene data show CDR1 as SQVTM and CDR2 as ANQGSEA.

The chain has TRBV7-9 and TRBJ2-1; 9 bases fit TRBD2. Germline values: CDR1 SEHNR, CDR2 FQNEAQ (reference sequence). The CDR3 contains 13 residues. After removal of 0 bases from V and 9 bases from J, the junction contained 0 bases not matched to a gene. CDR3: CASSLASGSEQFF. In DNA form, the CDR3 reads TGTGCCAGCAGCTTAGCTAGCGGGAGTGAGCAGTTCTTC.

This chain's CDR3 is CASSPGSGRSYEQYF. CDR3 nucleotides: TGTGCCAGCTCACCGGGGAGCGGGAGATCCTACGAGCAGTACTTC. The V call is TRBV18, the J call TRBJ2-7; TRBD2 agrees at 8 bases. J lost 1 base, V lost 3 bases, and 5 bases had no gene match. Germline lookup yields CDR1 KGHSH and CDR2 LQKENI. The CDR3 consists of 15 residues.